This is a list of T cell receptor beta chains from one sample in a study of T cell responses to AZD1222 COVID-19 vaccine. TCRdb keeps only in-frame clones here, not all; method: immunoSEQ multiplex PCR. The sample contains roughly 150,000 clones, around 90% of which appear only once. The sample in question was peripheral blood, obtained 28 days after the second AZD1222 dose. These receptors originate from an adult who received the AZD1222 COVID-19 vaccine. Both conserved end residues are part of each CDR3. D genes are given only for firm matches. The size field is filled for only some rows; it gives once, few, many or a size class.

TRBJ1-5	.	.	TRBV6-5	TGTGCCAGCAGTTTCCGGGGCGATCAGCCCCAGCATTTT	CASSFRGDQPQHF
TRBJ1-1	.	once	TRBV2	TGTGCCATCCGGCCCCGGAGGGGCACTGAAGCTTTCTTT	CAIRPRRGTEAFF
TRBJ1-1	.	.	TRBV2	TGTGCCAGCAGTGAGTGGAACACTGAAGCTTTCTTT	CASSEWNTEAFF
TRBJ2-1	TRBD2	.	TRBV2	TGTGCCAGCAGTGAAGGCGAAGCGGGGGGGGTTAGTGAGCAGTTCTTC	CASSEGEAGGVSEQFF
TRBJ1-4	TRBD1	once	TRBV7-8	TGTGCCAGCAGCCGTTACAGGGGGCAGGGTAATGAAAAACTGTTTTTT	CASSRYRGQGNEKLFF
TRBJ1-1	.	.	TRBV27	TGTGCCAGCAGTTTCGGGATTCGCACTGAAGCTTTCTTT	CASSFGIRTEAFF
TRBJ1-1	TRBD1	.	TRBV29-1	TGCAGCGTTGAAGGACAGGGGGCGCGTCACACTGAAGCTTTCTTT	CSVEGQGARHTEAFF
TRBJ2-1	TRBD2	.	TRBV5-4	TGTGCCAGCAGCTTGCGGGGGGGCAGATACAATGAGCAGTTCTTC	CASSLRGGRYNEQFF
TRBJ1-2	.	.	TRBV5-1	TGCGCCAGCAGCTTGGGCTTTTCTAACTATGGCTACACCTTC	CASSLGFSNYGYTF
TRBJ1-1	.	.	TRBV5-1	TGCGCCAGCAGCTTGGTCGGGACACCTGAAGCTTTCTTT	CASSLVGTPEAFF
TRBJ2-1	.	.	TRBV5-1	TGCGCCAGCAGTTTAAGGGGGGTAACCTACAATGAGCAGTTCTTC	CASSLRGVTYNEQFF
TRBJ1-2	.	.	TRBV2	TGTGCCAGCAGGATTAAAGGTGGCTACACCTTC	CASRIKGGYTF
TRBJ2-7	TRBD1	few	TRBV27	TGTGCCAGCGTGCGGACAGGGAAGGGACCCTGGGCCTACGAGCAGTACTTC	CASVRTGKGPWAYEQYF
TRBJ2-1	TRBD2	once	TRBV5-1	TGCGCCAGCAGCCTAGCGGACTCCTACAATGAGCAGTTCTTC	CASSLADSYNEQFF
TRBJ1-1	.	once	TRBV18	TGTGCCAGCTCTACCACAGAGAACACTGAAGCTTTCTTT	CASSTTENTEAFF
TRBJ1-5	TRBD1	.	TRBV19	TGTGCCAGTAGTGCGGGACAGGGCGCGGGAAATCAGCCCCAGCATTTT	CASSAGQGAGNQPQHF
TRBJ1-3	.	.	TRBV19	TGTGCCACCTGCCAAGGAAACACCATATATTTT	CATCQGNTIYF
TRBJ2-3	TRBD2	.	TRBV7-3	TGTGCCAGCAGCTTAAAGGACGGGACTAGATCCCCAGGAAATACGCAGTATTTT	CASSLKDGTRSPGNTQYF
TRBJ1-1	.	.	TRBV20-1	TGCAGTGCTACTCAGAACACTGAAGCTTTCTTT	CSATQNTEAFF
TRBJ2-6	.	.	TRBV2	TGTGCCAGCAGTCAGGACTCTGGGGCCAACGTCCTGACTTTC	CASSQDSGANVLTF
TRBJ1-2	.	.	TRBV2	TGTGCCAGCACCGACTCAGGGATCCACTATGGCTACACCTTC	CASTDSGIHYGYTF
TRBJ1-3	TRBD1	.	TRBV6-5	TGTGCCAGCAGCCTCAGGGGGGCGTCGGGAAACACCATATATTTT	CASSLRGASGNTIYF
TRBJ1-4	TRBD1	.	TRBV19	TGTGCCAGTAGGGACAGGAATGAAAAACTGTTTTTT	CASRDRNEKLFF
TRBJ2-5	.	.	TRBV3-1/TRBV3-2	TGTGCCAGCAGCCAAGATTCGGTAGGCGTGAGGGCCCAGTACTTC	CASSQDSVGVRAQYF
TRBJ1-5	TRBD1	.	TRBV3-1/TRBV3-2	TGTGCCAGCAGCCAAGGGACAGGTGATCAGCCCCAGCATTTT	CASSQGTGDQPQHF
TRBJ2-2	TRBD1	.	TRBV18	TGTGCCAGTTCCGGGACAGGACGCACCGGGGAGCTGTTTTTT	CASSGTGRTGELFF
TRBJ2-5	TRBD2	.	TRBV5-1	TGCGCCAGCAGCCGTGAGCTGCTAGCGGGGCAAGAGACCCAGTACTTC	CASSRELLAGQETQYF
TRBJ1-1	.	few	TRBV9	TGTGCCAGCAGCCCCACGACTGAAGCTTTCTTT	CASSPTTEAFF
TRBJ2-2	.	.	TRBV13	TGTGCCAGCAGCTTAGGGACAGCCATGAACACCGGGGAGCTGTTTTTT	CASSLGTAMNTGELFF
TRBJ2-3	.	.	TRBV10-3	TGTGCCATCAGTGACCCAAATCTAGTAAATACGCAGTATTTT	CAISDPNLVNTQYF
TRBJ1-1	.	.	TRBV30	TGTGCCTGGGGGGGTGGGAACACTGAAGCTTTCTTT	CAWGGGNTEAFF
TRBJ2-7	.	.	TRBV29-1	TGCAGCGTTGGTAGCGGAGGGGCGATCGAGCAGTACTTC	CSVGSGGAIEQYF
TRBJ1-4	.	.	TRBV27	TGTGCCAGCAGTTCGAGGGTTACTAATGAAAAACTGTTTTTT	CASSSRVTNEKLFF
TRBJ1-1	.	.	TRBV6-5	TGTGCCAGCAGTTACTCCCCAGTTTCGAACACTGAAGCTTTCTTT	CASSYSPVSNTEAFF
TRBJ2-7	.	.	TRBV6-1	TGTGCCAGCAGTGAGACAGGCCTCTACGAGCAGTACTTC	CASSETGLYEQYF
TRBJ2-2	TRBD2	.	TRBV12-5	TGTGCTAGTACCCGGGGGGTTAGGGCCGGGGAGCTGTTTTTT	CASTRGVRAGELFF
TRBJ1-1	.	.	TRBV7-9	TGTGCCAGCAGCTTAGCGCCATCAGGGGCTGAAGCTTTCTTT	CASSLAPSGAEAFF
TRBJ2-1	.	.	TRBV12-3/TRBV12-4	TGTGCCAGCAGTTCAACAGGGAGGAATGAGCAGTTCTTC	CASSSTGRNEQFF
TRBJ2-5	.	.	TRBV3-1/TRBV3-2	TGTGCCAGCAGCGGGGCAAGGGAGACCCAGTACTTC	CASSGARETQYF
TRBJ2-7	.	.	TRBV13	TGTGCCAGCAGCTCCTCAGGTAGCGGAGTCTACGAGCAGTACTTC	CASSSSGSGVYEQYF
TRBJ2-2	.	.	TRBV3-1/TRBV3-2	TGTGCCAGCAGCCATCCGGGACGGTACCTTACCGGGGAGCTGTTTTTT	CASSHPGRYLTGELFF
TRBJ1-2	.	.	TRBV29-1	TGCAGCGTTGGGCCTGGCGGGGCAGGGGTGATCTATGGCTACACCTTC	CSVGPGGAGVIYGYTF
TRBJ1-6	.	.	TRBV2	TGTGCCAGCACACGACAGAATTCACCCCTCCACTTT	CASTRQNSPLHF
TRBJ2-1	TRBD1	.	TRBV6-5	TGTGCCAGCAACCGGGACAGTTACAATGAGCAGTTCTTC	CASNRDSYNEQFF
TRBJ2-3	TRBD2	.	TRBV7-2	TGTGCCAGCAGCGAGGGACTAGGACACTACACAGATACGCAGTATTTT	CASSEGLGHYTDTQYF
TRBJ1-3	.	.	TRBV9	TGTGCCAGCAGCGTGGACCGAAACACCATATATTTT	CASSVDRNTIYF
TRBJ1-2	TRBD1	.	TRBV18	TGTGCCAGCTCACCCACCGATATATACGGGACAGGAGGCTATGGCTACACCTTC	CASSPTDIYGTGGYGYTF
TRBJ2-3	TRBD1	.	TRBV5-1	TGCGCCAGCAGCTTCGACAGGGGCACAGATACGCAGTATTTT	CASSFDRGTDTQYF
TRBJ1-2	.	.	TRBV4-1	TGCGCCAGCAGGGGGCCCCGGGACTATGGCTACACCTTC	CASRGPRDYGYTF
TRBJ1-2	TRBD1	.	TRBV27	TGTGCCAGCAGTCGCCAAACAGGGGATGGGGGTGGCTACACCTTC	CASSRQTGDGGGYTF
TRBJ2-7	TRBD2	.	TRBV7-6	TGTGCCAGCAGCCGAACTAGCGGTCCGTACGAGCAGTACTTC	CASSRTSGPYEQYF
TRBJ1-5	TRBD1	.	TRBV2	TGTGCCAGCAGTCCCCGACAGGGGGCAAATCAGCCCCAGCATTTT	CASSPRQGANQPQHF
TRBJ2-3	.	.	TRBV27	TGTGCCAGCAGTTCGCGGGGGCCCCTCACAGATACGCAGTATTTT	CASSSRGPLTDTQYF
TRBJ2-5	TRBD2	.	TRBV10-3	TGTGCCATCAGTGATGGCGGGAGGGTCCAAGAGACCCAGTACTTC	CAISDGGRVQETQYF